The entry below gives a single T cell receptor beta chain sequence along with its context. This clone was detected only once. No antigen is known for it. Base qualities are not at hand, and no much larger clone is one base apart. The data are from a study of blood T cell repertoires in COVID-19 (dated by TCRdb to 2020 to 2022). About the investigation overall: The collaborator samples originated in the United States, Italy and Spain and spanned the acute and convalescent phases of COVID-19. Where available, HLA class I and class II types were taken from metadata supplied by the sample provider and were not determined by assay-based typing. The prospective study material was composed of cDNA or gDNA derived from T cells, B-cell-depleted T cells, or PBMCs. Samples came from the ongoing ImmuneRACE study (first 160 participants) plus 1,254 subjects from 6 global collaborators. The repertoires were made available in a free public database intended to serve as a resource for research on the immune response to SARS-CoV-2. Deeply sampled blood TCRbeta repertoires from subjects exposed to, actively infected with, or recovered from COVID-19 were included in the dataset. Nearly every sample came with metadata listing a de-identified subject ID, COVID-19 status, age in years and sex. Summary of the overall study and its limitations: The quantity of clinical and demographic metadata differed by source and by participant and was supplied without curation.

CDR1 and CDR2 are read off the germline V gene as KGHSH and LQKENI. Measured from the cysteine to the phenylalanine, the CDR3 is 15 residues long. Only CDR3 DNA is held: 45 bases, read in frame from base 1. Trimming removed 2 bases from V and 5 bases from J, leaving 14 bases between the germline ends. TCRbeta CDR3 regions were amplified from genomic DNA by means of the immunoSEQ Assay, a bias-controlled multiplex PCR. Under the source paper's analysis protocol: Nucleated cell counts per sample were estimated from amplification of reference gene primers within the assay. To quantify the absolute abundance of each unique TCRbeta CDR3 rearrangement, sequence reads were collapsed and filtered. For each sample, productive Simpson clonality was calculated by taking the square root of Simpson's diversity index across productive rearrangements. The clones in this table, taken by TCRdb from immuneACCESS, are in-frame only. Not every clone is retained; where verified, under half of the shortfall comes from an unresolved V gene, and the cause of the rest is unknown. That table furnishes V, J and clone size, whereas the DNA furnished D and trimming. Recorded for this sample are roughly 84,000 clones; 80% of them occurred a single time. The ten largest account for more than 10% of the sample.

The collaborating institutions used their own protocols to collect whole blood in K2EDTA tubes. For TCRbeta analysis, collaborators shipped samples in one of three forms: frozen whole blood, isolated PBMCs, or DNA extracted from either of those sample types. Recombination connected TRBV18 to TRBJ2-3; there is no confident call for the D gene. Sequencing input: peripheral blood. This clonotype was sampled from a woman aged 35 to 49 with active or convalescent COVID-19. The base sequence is TGTGCCAGCTCACCAGATTCGATAGTTTTAGATACGCAGTATTTT. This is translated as CASSPDSIVLDTQYF.